One and the same sample provided the 3 T cell receptor beta chains below, sequenced in a study of T cells after yellow fever vaccination. TCRdb redid the calling of the 5' RACE reads with MiXCR, one entry per CDR3 protein. The sample shows hundreds of thousands of distinct CDR3 sequences, under 20% of them seen only once. The material was PBMCs, obtained before the yellow fever booster vaccination. The receptor set was obtained from a man younger than 35 who received the YFV17D yellow fever vaccine.

This clonotype was seen a few times. V and J are TRBV7-9 and TRBJ2-5; 8 bases line up with TRBD1. Losses at the gene ends were 5 bases for V and 1 base for J; bases not matched to a gene: 6. The length of the CDR3 is 15 residues. Germline assignment: CDR1 SEHNR and CDR2 FQNEAQ (reference sequence). In DNA form, the CDR3 reads TGTGCCAGCAGCATTATCAGGGGGCCCCAAGAGACCCAGTACTTC. Translating it yields CASSIIRGPQETQYF.

The CDR3 bases are TGTGCCAGCAGCCCTTCACAGGAGAGGCAAAAACTGTTTTTT. Translating gives CASSPSQERQKLFF. The chain links TRBV3-1 to TRBJ1-4, with a weak D call TRBD1 (5 bases). The length of the CDR3 is 14 residues. Germline-derived CDR1 and CDR2 are LGHDT and YNNKEL (reference sequence). The V gene lost 4 bases and the J gene lost 9 bases, with 15 bases spanning the gap.

V and J are TRBV6-6 and TRBJ1-2; D is perhaps TRBD1 (5 bases). The ends were cut back, 8 bases at V and 1 base at J, with 20 bases in the middle. Germline V gives CDR1 MNHNY, CDR2 SVGAGI (reference sequence). This CDR3 contains 16 residues. CDR3 amino acids: CASASLGGGFNYGYTF. The CDR3 DNA reads as TGTGCCAGCGCCTCCCTGGGGGGGGGGTTTAACTATGGCTACACCTTC.